The clone carrying this T cell receptor beta chain showed up just a few times. Its specificity is not known. Trimming removed 2 bases at V and 3 bases at J, with 8 bases between. The germline V gene has CDR1 MNHNY and CDR2 SVGAGI (reference sequence). The CDR3 contains 13 residues. This entry comes from a study of shared clonotypes between healthy human individuals. Study conclusions and caveats: Naive subsets tended to show greater estimated richness than memory subsets. Sequencing depth was expected to influence donor clonotype sharing. Compared with clonotypes that all four donors shared, non-shared clonotypes had lower generation probabilities.

Source study methods: ImmunoSEQ supplied junction-only sequences lacking quality scores, so filtering was different. TCRdb's copy holds only in-frame clones and misses some; the assay was immunoSEQ multiplex PCR. V and J calls and clone size are copied from that table; D and trimming were computed from the DNA. The sample carries under 1,100,000 clones, about 80% recorded once. What was sequenced was memory CD4+ T cells sorted from blood. Subset given: CD45RA-negative fraction. This receptor was taken from a man in his late teens or twenties in good health. J is TRBJ2-7 and V is TRBV6-6; D is unclear. CDR3 sequence: CASSYREHYEQYF. CDR3 nucleotide sequence: TGTGCCAGCAGTTACAGAGAGCACTACGAGCAGTACTTC.